This T cell receptor beta chain was sequenced in a study of blood T cell repertoires in COVID-19. About the study: Acute-phase and convalescent COVID-19 samples originated in the United States, Italy and Spain.

Clones were read by immunoSEQ multiplex PCR, and TCRdb kept only the in-frame ones, dropping some. This sample has over 200,000 clones, with around four fifths found just once. Germline lookup yields CDR1 LNHDA and CDR2 SQIVND (reference sequence). J gave up 2 bases and V 4 bases, and 3 bases lay outside the gene matches. This CDR3 is built from 14 residues. The TCR originated in a woman between 65 and 79 years old with active or convalescent COVID-19. Sequencing was performed on peripheral blood. The rearrangement uses TRBV19 and TRBJ2-5; 8 bases line up with TRBD1. CDR3 DNA sequence: TGTGCCAGTAGTAAACGGACAGGGCAAGAGACCCAGTACTTC. Protein product: CASSKRTGQETQYF.